This entry features one T cell receptor beta chain sequence. What it binds is unknown. CDR1 and CDR2 from the germline V gene are MDHEN and SYDVKM. V lost 2 bases and J lost 1, with 9 bases in between. This CDR3 is built from 16 residues. This entry is derived from a study of T cells in Graves' hyperthyroidism and ophthalmopathy. Amplification yielded TCR beta CDR3 regions, with RNA transcripts as the source. Initially, a first-round RT-PCR of the TCR CDR3 employed the HTBI primer set. TCRdb processed the multiplex PCR reads anew with MiXCR; each CDR3 protein has one entry. The table records 490,000 or so distinct CDR3 sequences, around a fifth of them present only once. Study-wide findings and caveats: Most expanded thyroid clonotypes above 0.001 also appeared in blood.

The origin of this receptor is a woman in her seventies with Graves' ophthalmopathy. Input material: blood. The gene calls are TRBV28 and TRBJ1-6; D is perhaps TRBD1 (5 bases). CDR3 nucleotides: TGTGCCAGCAGTTTACGGGAGGGGTCCTATAATTCACCCCTCCACTTT. It specifies CASSLREGSYNSPLHF.